The TCR beta chain under discussion was sequenced for a study of blood T cell repertoires in COVID-19. Study-wide context: The origin of the acute and convalescent COVID-19 samples was the United States, Italy and Spain.

While infection was still active, Seattle patients were enrolled and then followed longitudinally. The ends were cut back, 0 bases at V and 2 bases at J, with 13 bases in the middle. The CDR3 consists of 16 residues. CDR1 is SGHAT, CDR2 FQNNGV, per germline. Profiled with immunoSEQ multiplex PCR; TCRdb holds only in-frame clones, not every one. Here the sample spans around 340,000 clones, 70% to 90% being singletons. The material sequenced was peripheral blood. This receptor was obtained from a woman aged 55-70 years with COVID-19, enrolled during active disease. The chain employs TRBV11-2 and TRBJ2-5; D gene unclear. The CDR3 DNA reads TGTGCCAGCAGCTTAGAACCGGGTCGATGGCAAGAGACCCAGTACTTC. This sequence encodes CASSLEPGRWQETQYF.